This T cell receptor (beta chain) was found in a study of Ad26.COV2.S vaccination and SARS-CoV-2 variants. Findings and limits, study-wide: Possibly, TCR breadth and depth analyses underestimated total T cell responses. Marked by substantial breadth, spike-specific CD8+ and CD4+ T cell responses were reportedly seen after vaccination.

Treatment denoted: around 19 received Ad26.COV2.S at low or high dose, single or two shots; about 5 received placebo; per-sample allocation not given. Specimens were obtained on day 63 following the first vaccine or placebo injection. Donation was by an adult aged 18-55 years who was in Boston. Clones were sequenced by immunoSEQ multiplex PCR, and TCRdb holds only the in-frame ones, with some missing. Here the sample spans about 400,000 clones, approximately 90% being singletons. This clone was counted between two and nine times. Its antigen is as yet unknown. Sample: peripheral blood, taken in a trial of Ad26.COV2.S vaccine versus placebo. This TCR derives from a person between 18 and 65 years old who received the Ad26.COV2.S COVID-19 vaccine or a placebo.

In DNA form, the CDR3 reads TGCAGCGTGGGGACAGGGAACGGGGAGCTGTTTTTT. The encoded protein is CSVGTGNGELFF. This rearrangement joins TRBV29-1 to TRBJ2-2, with 9 bases that match TRBD1. Unmatched junction bases numbered 3, after V lost 6 bases and J lost 7 bases. Per the germline V gene, CDR1 is SQVTM and CDR2 is ANQGSEA. This CDR3 is built from 12 residues.